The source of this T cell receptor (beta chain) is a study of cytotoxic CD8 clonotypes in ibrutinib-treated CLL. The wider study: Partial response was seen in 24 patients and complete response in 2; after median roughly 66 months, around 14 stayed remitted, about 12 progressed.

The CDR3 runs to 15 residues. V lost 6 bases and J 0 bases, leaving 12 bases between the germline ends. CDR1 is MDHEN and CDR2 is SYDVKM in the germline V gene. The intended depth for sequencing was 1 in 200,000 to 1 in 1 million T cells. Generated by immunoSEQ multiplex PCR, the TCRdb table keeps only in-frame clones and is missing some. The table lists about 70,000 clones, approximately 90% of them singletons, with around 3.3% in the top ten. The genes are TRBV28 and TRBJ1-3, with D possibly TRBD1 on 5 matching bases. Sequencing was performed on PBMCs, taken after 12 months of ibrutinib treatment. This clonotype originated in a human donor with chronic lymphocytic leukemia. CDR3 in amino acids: CASRSRDVSGNTIYF. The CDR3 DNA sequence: TGTGCCAGCAGGTCGAGGGACGTCTCTGGAAACACCATATATTTT.